The 3 T cell receptor beta chains given below trace back to one sample, sequenced in a study of CD8+ T cells in alopecia areata. Extracted RNA was reverse transcribed, and the resulting cDNA served as sequencing template. Using immunoSEQ multiplex PCR, the repertoire was profiled, and TCRdb retains in-frame clones only, with some absent. The repertoire holds about 190,000 clones, with roughly three fifths as singletons. The sample's treatment: oral pan-JAK inhibitor, 5-10 mg twice daily. The material sequenced was CD4+ T cells sorted from blood, taken at week 4, from a patient treated with tofacitinib. These receptors were taken from a human donor with alopecia areata.

The CDR3: CAWRRGADEKLFF. The CDR3 DNA reads as TGTGCCTGGAGAAGGGGGGCGGATGAAAAACTGTTTTTT. This chain links TRBV30 with TRBJ1-4; perhaps TRBD1 as D (6 bases). Between the trimmed V and J ends, which lost 3 bases and 6 bases, there was a span of 11 bases. CDR1 and CDR2 (germline): GTSNPN, SVGIG (reference sequence). The CDR3 runs to 13 residues. The whole variable domain, remainder taken from reference TRBV30 and TRBJ1-4, is SQTIHQWPATLVQPVGSPLSLECTVEGTSNPNLYWYRQAAGRGLQLLFYSVGIGQISSEVPQNLSASRPQDRQFILSSKKLLLSDSGFYLCAWRRGADEKLFFGSGTQLSVL.

This clone was detected once. The chain couples TRBV2 to TRBJ2-7; perhaps TRBD2 as D (7 bases). The CDR3 loop spans 16 amino acids. Trimming removed 8 bases from V and 7 bases from J, with 27 bases in between. The V gene's germline CDR1 is SNHLY and CDR2 FYNNEI. CDR3 region: CASSPGDSGYLREQYF. The DNA of the CDR3 is TGTGCCAGCTCTCCAGGGGATAGCGGGTACCTGCGGGAGCAGTACTTC.

The chain joins TRBV5-1 to TRBJ2-6; D is undetermined. V was trimmed by 0 bases and J by 0 bases, leaving 7 bases between them. The length of the CDR3 is 16 residues. Germline V gene data show CDR1 as SGHRS and CDR2 as YFSETQ. The CDR3 DNA follows: TGCGCCAGCAGCTTGGGGGCCAGCTCTGGGGCCAACGTCCTGACTTTC. Translation: CASSLGASSGANVLTF. The whole variable domain, remainder taken from reference TRBV5-1 and TRBJ2-6, is KAGVTQTPRYLIKTRGQQVTLSCSPISGHRSVSWYQQTPGQGLQFLFEYFSETQRNKGNFPGRFSGRQFSNSRSEMNVSTLELGDSALYLCASSLGASSGANVLTFGAGSRLTVL.